This T cell receptor (beta chain) was retrieved from a study of T cell repertoires in cytomegalovirus infection. Across the study: Matching HLA type, along with CMV infection, was indicated by public TCR beta signatures.

TCRdb re-called the reads through MiXCR, storing one row per CDR3 protein. The sample lists about 740,000 distinct CDR3 sequences, roughly 30% seen once, with 18% in the top ten. This clonotype has more than one count but fewer than ten. What it recognizes is unknown. J gave up 6 bases and V 3 bases, and 5 bases lay outside the gene matches. CDR3 length: 15 residues. Per the germline V gene, CDR1 is SGHTA and CDR2 is FQGNSA. Findings and caveats of the study: Within the response measured ex vivo, HLA-C-restricted CMV-specific TCR beta clonotypes were dominant. Summed frequency of shared TCR beta families picked out CMV carriers who also had the relevant HLA.

This specimen consisted of cultured PBMCs, obtained from culture after CMV antigen stimulation. The chain has TRBV7-2 and TRBJ1-6, with 7 nucleotides matching TRBD1. The sequence was collected from a human donor in good health (CMV status not recorded). Some clones in this sample may be carry-over from other donors' samples. In DNA, the CDR3 is TGTGCCAGCAGCTTGTTTGGGACAGCTAATTCACCCCTCCACTTT. Amino acids: CASSLFGTANSPLHF.